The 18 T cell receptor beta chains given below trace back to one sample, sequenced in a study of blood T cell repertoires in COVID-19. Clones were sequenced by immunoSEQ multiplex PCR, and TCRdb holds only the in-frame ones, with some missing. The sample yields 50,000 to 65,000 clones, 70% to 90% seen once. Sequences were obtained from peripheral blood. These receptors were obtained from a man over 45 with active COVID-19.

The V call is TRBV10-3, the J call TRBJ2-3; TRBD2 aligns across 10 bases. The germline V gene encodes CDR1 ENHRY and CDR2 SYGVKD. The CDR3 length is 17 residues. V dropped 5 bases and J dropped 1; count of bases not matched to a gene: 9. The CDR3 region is CAISPGLAARGTDTQYF. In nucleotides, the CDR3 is TGTGCCATCAGTCCTGGACTAGCGGCTAGGGGCACAGATACGCAGTATTTT.

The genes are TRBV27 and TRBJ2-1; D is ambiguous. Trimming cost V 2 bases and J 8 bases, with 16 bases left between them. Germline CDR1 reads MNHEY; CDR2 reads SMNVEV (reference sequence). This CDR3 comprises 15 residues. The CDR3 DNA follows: TGTGCCAGCAGTTTAAACCTCAGGCAATTCGATGAGCAGTTCTTC. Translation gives CASSLNLRQFDEQFF.

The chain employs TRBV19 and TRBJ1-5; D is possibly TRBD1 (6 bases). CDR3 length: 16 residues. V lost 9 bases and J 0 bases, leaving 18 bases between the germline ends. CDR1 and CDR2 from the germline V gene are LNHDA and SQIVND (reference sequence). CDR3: CASDRGGGYSNQPQHF. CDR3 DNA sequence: TGTGCCAGCGATCGAGGGGGGGGTTATAGCAATCAGCCCCAGCATTTT.

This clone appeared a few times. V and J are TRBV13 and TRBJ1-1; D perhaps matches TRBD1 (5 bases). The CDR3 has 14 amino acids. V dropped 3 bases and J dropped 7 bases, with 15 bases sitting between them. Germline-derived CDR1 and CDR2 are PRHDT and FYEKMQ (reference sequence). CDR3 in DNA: TGTGCCAGCAGCTTTCTATCAGGGTCGGGTGAAGCTTTCTTT. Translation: CASSFLSGSGEAFF.

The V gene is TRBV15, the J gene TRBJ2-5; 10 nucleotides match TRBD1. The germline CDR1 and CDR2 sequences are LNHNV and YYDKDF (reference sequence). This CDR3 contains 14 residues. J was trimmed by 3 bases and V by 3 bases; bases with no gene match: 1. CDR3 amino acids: CATSRTGGEETQYF. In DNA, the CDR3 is TGTGCCACCAGCAGGACAGGGGGCGAAGAGACCCAGTACTTC.

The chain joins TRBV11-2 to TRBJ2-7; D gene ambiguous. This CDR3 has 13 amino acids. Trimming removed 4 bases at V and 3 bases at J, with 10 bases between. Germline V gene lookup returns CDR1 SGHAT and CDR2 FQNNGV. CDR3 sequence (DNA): TGTGCCAGCAGCTCCAAGTCCTACTACGAGCAGTACTTC. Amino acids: CASSSKSYYEQYF.

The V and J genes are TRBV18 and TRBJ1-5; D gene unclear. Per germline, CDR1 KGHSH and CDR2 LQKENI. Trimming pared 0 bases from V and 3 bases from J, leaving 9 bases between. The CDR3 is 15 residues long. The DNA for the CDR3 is TGTGCCAGCTCACCACCTGGCAGGATCAATCAGCCCCAGCATTTT. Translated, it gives CASSPPGRINQPQHF.

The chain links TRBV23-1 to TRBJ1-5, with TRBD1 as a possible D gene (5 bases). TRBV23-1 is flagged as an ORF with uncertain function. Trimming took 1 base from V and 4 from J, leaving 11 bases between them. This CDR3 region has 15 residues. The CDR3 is CASSQYLPGNQPQHF. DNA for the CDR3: TGCGCCAGCAGTCAATACCTACCAGGGAATCAGCCCCAGCATTTT.

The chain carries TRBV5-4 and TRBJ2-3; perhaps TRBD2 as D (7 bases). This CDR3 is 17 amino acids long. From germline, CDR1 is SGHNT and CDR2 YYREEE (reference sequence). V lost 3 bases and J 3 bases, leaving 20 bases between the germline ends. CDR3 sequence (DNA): TGTGCCAGCAGCTCCGTAGGGGGGGGCTTTCAGACAGATACGCAGTATTTT. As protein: CASSSVGGGFQTDTQYF.

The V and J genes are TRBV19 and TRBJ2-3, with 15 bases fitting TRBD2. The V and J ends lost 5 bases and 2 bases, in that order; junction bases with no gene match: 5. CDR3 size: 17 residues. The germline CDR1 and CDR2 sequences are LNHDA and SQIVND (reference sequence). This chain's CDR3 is CASSFRTSGRATDTQYF. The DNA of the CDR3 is TGTGCCAGTAGTTTTAGGACTAGCGGGAGGGCCACAGATACGCAGTATTTT.

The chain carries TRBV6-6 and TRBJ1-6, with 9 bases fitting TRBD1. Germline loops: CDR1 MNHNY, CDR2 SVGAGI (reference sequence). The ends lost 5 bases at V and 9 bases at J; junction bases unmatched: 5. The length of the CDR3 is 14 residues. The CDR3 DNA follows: TGTGCCAGCAGTAAGGGGACAGGGAGTTCACCCCTCCACTTT. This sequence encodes CASSKGTGSSPLHF.

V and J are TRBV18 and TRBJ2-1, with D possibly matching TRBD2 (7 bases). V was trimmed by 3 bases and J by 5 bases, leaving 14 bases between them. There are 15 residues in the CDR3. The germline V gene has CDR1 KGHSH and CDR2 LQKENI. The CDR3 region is CASSPAGAVDNEQFF. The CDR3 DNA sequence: TGTGCCAGCTCACCCGCGGGGGCGGTGGACAATGAGCAGTTCTTC.

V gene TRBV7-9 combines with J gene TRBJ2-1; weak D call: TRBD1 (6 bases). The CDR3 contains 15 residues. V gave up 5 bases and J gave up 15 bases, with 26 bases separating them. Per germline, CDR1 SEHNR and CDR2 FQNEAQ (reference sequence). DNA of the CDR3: TGTGCCAGCAGCCCCTCCCGAGGGGGTTCTGCTAGGGGGTTCTTC. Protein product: CASSPSRGGSARGFF.

CDR3 nucleotide sequence: TGTGCCAGCAGCCGGGACAGAAACTACAATGAGCAGTTCTTC. It codes for CASSRDRNYNEQFF. The chain carries TRBV3-1 (or the pseudogene TRBV3-2) and TRBJ2-1; 7 bases agree with TRBD1. This CDR3 is built from 14 residues. Trimming cost V 4 bases and J 3 bases; bases outside gene matches: 3. Germline CDR1 LGHDT, CDR2 YNNKEL (reference sequence).

The CDR3 reads CASTDRANNEQFF. The CDR3 nucleotides are TGTGCCAGCACGGACAGGGCCAACAATGAGCAGTTCTTC. The chain carries TRBV27 and TRBJ2-1; 8 bases match TRBD1. Germline V gives CDR1 MNHEY, CDR2 SMNVEV (reference sequence). This CDR3 comprises 13 residues. V dropped 7 bases and J dropped 5; count of bases not matched to a gene: 4.

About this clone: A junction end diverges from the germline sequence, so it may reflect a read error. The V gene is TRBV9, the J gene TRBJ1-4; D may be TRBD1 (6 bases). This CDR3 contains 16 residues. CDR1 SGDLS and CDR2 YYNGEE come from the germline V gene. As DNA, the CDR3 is TGTGCCAGCAGCGTCGGGACACCTTCTGACCTCTTCCTTCTAGTTTTT. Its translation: CASSVGTPSDLFLLVF.

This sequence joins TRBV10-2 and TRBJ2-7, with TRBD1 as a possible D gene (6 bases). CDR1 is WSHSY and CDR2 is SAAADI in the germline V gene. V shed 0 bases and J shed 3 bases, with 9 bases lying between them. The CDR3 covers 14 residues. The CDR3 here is CASSESGRGYEQYF. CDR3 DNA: TGCGCCAGCAGTGAGTCAGGCAGGGGCTACGAGCAGTACTTC.

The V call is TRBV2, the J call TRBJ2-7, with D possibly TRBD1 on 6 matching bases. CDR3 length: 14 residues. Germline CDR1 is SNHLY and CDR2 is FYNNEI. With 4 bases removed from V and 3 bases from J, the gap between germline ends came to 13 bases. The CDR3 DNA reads TGTGCCAGCAGTGTGGACAGCTTTGACTACGAGCAGTACTTC. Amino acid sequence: CASSVDSFDYEQYF.